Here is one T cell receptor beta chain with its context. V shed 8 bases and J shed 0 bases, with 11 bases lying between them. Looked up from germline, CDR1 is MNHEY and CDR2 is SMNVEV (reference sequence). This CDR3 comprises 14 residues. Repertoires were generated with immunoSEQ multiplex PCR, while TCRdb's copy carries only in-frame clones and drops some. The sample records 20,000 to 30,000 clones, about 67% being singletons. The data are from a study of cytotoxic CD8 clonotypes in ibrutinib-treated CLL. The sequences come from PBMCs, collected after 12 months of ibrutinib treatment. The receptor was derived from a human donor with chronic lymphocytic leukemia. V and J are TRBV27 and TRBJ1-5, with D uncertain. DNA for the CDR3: TGTGCCAGCCGAAATTCCCCTAGCAATCAGCCCCAGCATTTT. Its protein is CASRNSPSNQPQHF.